The 21 T cell receptor beta chains in this list originate from one sample, sequenced in a study of shared T cell receptors in the human thymus. The method was immunoSEQ multiplex PCR; TCRdb's version includes in-frame clones alone and lacks a portion of them. The data show 650,000 to 950,000 clones, roughly 88% seen once. This same sample was also taken into another study, of human thymus T cells.

The sequenced material came from thymocytes. All receptors come from a girl less than two years old with a congenital heart defect.

V is TRBV5-1 and J is TRBJ2-1, with D perhaps matching TRBD2 (6 bases). The germline V gene has CDR1 SGHRS and CDR2 YFSETQ. The CDR3 length is 15 residues. Deletions cut 0 bases from V and 5 bases from J, with 12 bases between. Here the CDR3 DNA reads TGCGCCAGCAGCTTGGCGGGGACTCCAGACAATGAGCAGTTCTTC. Protein sequence: CASSLAGTPDNEQFF.

CDR3 amino acids: CASSASANNQPQHF. CDR3 in DNA: TGTGCCAGCAGCGCGTCAGCGAACAATCAGCCCCAGCATTTT. V is TRBV7-9 and J is TRBJ1-5; D is undetermined. CDR1 is SEHNR and CDR2 is FQNEAQ in the germline V gene (reference sequence). Deletions cut 5 bases from V and 3 bases from J, with 11 bases between. This CDR3 comprises 14 residues.

This clone has just a few counts. This chain uses TRBV5-1 with TRBJ1-2; 9 bases align to TRBD1. CDR1 is SGHRS, CDR2 YFSETQ, per germline. V shed 3 bases and J 4 bases; nucleotides not matched to a gene: 7. The CDR3 covers 15 residues. CDR3 sequence: CASSYRTGGGYGYTF. CDR3 bases: TGCGCCAGCAGCTACCGTACAGGGGGCGGCTATGGCTACACCTTC.

In this sample, this clone turned up once. The chain joins TRBV12-5 to TRBJ1-2, with 10 bases matching TRBD1. Per germline, CDR1 LGHNT and CDR2 FRNRAP. This CDR3 comprises 14 residues. V gave up 4 bases and J gave up 7 bases; unmatched junction bases: 6. CDR3 loop: CASGSDRGRGGYTF. The CDR3 bases are TGTGCTAGTGGTTCCGACAGGGGGCGAGGTGGCTACACCTTC.

The chain combines TRBV20-1 with TRBJ2-7, with a tentative D call TRBD1 (5 bases). This CDR3 is 11 amino acids long. The ends were cut back, 5 bases at V and 6 bases at J, with 11 bases in the middle. In germline, CDR1 is DFQATT, CDR2 SNEGSKA (reference sequence). In DNA, the CDR3 is TGCAGTGCTGGGCAAAGGGGCGAGCAGTACTTC. Its translation is CSAGQRGEQYF.

The chain uses TRBV10-3 and TRBJ1-1; D possibly corresponds to TRBD1 (5 bases). This CDR3 has 11 amino acids. V shed 10 bases and J shed 4 bases, with 10 bases lying between them. The V gene's germline CDR1 is ENHRY and CDR2 SYGVKD. As DNA, the CDR3 is TGTGCCAGTACAGGACCCACTGAAGCTTTCTTT. Amino acid sequence: CASTGPTEAFF.

The J gene is TRBJ1-1, the V gene TRBV4-1; possibly TRBD1 for D (6 bases). V was shortened by 3 bases and J by 4 bases, with 12 bases between the two germline ends. The germline V gene has CDR1 MGHRA and CDR2 YSYEKL. The CDR3 spans 14 residues. The CDR3 is CASSQGTGSTEAFF. In nucleotides, the CDR3 is TGCGCCAGCAGCCAGGGTACAGGGTCCACTGAAGCTTTCTTT.

The J gene is TRBJ2-1, the V gene TRBV6-5; D may be TRBD2 (6 bases). The CDR3 totals 13 residues. CDR1 is MNHEY, CDR2 SVGAGI, per germline. Trimming pared 5 bases from V and 9 bases from J, leaving 14 bases between. The CDR3 sequence: CASSRTGVTEQFF. In DNA, the CDR3 is TGTGCCAGCAGTAGGACGGGGGTTACTGAGCAGTTCTTC.

The chain carries TRBV28 and TRBJ1-2; TRBD1 matches at 8 bases. This CDR3 is 17 amino acids long. CDR1 is MDHEN and CDR2 is SYDVKM in the germline V gene. The J segment lost 6 bases and the V segment lost 2 bases, leaving 14 bases of the junction unmatched. CDR3: CASSLLYGQGRIDGYTF. Here the CDR3 DNA reads TGTGCCAGCAGTTTACTTTACGGACAGGGTAGGATCGATGGCTACACCTTC.

This chain uses TRBV5-6 with TRBJ2-5; 8 bases line up with TRBD1. This CDR3 contains 14 residues. J lost 5 bases, V lost 4 bases, and 7 bases had no gene match. Germline-derived CDR1 and CDR2 are SGHDT and YYEEEE. The CDR3 loop reads CASSQWDRRETQYF. Here the CDR3 DNA reads TGTGCCAGCAGCCAATGGGACAGGAGGGAGACCCAGTACTTC.

V and J are TRBV29-1 and TRBJ2-1, with D maybe TRBD2 (6 bases). CDR1 is SQVTM, CDR2 ANQGSEA, per germline. The CDR3 has 14 amino acids. V was pared by 1 base and J by 5 bases, with 12 bases between. CDR3 residues: CSVEATGENNEQFF. CDR3 DNA: TGCAGCGTTGAAGCCACGGGGGAAAACAATGAGCAGTTCTTC.

This clone was detected only a few times. The chain uses TRBV12-5 and TRBJ1-1, with 8 bases identical to TRBD1. The CDR3 consists of 19 residues. Germline V gene data show CDR1 as LGHNT and CDR2 as FRNRAP. Trimming at V came to 6 bases and at J to 0 bases, leaving 18 bases not matched to a gene. CDR3 in DNA: TGTGCTAGTGGCAGCCGGACAGGGTTTGGCACCTTTATGAACACTGAAGCTTTCTTT. This gives the protein CASGSRTGFGTFMNTEAFF.

CDR3 sequence: CNSRGGETQYF. The CDR3 DNA reads as TGCAATTCTCGCGGGGGAGAGACCCAGTACTTC. The chain has TRBV20-1 and TRBJ2-5, with 7 bases identical to TRBD2. This CDR3 comprises 11 residues. CDR1 DFQATT and CDR2 SNEGSKA come from the germline V gene (reference sequence).

This chain uses TRBV10-3 with TRBJ2-5; a possible D gene is TRBD1 (5 bases). V was shortened by 4 bases and J by 4 bases, with 16 bases between the two germline ends. Germline CDR1 is ENHRY and CDR2 is SYGVKD. This CDR3 has 15 residues. The CDR3 sequence is CAISASRTPGETQYF. The CDR3 bases are TGTGCCATCAGTGCCAGCCGGACACCGGGAGAGACCCAGTACTTC.

The V gene is TRBV27, the J gene TRBJ2-7, with D unresolved. V was trimmed by 3 bases and J by 5 bases, leaving 23 bases between them. The germline V gene encodes CDR1 MNHEY and CDR2 SMNVEV (reference sequence). The CDR3 runs to 17 residues. In DNA, the CDR3 is TGTGCCAGCAGTTTCCGCCGGTTTCATCTTCGCCTCAACGAGCAGTACTTC. Its protein is CASSFRRFHLRLNEQYF.

The chain joins TRBV19 to TRBJ2-3; 14 bases agree with TRBD2. Unmatched junction bases numbered 10, after V lost 5 bases and J lost 3 bases. The CDR3 has 18 residues. The germline V gene encodes CDR1 LNHDA and CDR2 SQIVND (reference sequence). CDR3 in amino acids: CASSDPGLAGAKTDTQYF. CDR3 DNA sequence: TGTGCCAGTAGTGACCCGGGACTAGCGGGGGCCAAGACAGATACGCAGTATTTT.

This clone appeared once. This sequence joins TRBV9 and TRBJ1-2; 7 nucleotides agree with TRBD1. This CDR3 comprises 14 residues. In germline, CDR1 is SGDLS, CDR2 YYNGEE. V lost 3 bases, J lost 3 bases, and 5 bases stayed unmatched. This chain's CDR3 is CASSDDRVDYGYTF. For the CDR3, the DNA is TGTGCCAGCAGCGACGACAGGGTAGACTATGGCTACACCTTC. Using reference TRBV9 and TRBJ1-2 for the parts outside the CDR3, the full variable domain is DSGVTQTPKHLITATGQRVTLRCSPRSGDLSVYWYQQSLDQGLQFLIQYYNGEERAKGNILERFSAQQFPDLHSELNLSSLELGDSALYFCASSDDRVDYGYTFGSGTRLTVV.

The rearrangement uses TRBV6-1 and TRBJ1-2; 9 bases map to TRBD1. The CDR3 loop spans 12 amino acids. J lost 8 bases, V lost 7 bases, and 5 bases had no gene match. Per germline, CDR1 MNHNS and CDR2 SASEGT. This CDR3 is CASTTGGGGYTF. CDR3 sequence (DNA): TGTGCCAGCACCACAGGGGGCGGGGGCTACACCTTC.

The V and J genes are TRBV5-4 and TRBJ2-7, with TRBD1 matching over 8 bases. The CDR3 spans 15 residues. The trim removed 2 bases at V and 3 bases at J, leaving 7 bases unmatched. Germline V gene sequence: CDR1 SGHNT, CDR2 YYREEE (reference sequence). CDR3 protein: CASSLRDRRHYEQYF. The CDR3 region has the DNA TGTGCCAGCAGCTTAAGGGACAGGCGTCACTACGAGCAGTACTTC.

The genes are TRBV29-1 and TRBJ1-1, with a possible D match to TRBD1 (6 bases). The CDR3 is made up of 16 amino acids. The germline V gene has CDR1 SQVTM and CDR2 ANQGSEA. V was clipped by 6 bases and J by 5 bases, with 25 bases between them. The CDR3 loop is CSVEHRVGVVRTEAFF. In DNA form, the CDR3 reads TGCAGCGTCGAACACAGGGTGGGGGTTGTTCGTACTGAAGCTTTCTTT.

This clone was detected only once. The chain combines TRBV5-1 with TRBJ2-3, with 7 bases aligning to TRBD2. The CDR3 contains 15 residues. Losses at the gene ends were 3 bases for V and 2 bases for J; bases not matched to a gene: 6. Germline V CDR1 and CDR2: SGHRS, YFSETQ. The CDR3 DNA reads as TGCGCCAGCAGCTGGGGGGGGACCTACACAGATACGCAGTATTTT. It is translated as CASSWGGTYTDTQYF.